The sample holds many counts of the clone carrying this T cell receptor beta chain. The antigen is unknown. The data originate from a study of T-cell memory formation after mild COVID-19. Points from the study as a whole: CD4/CD8 balance held among clones contracting day 15 to 85, and later expanders leaned CD4+. Pre-infection memory contained some responding clones, which suggested that cross-reactive memory had joined.

Amplification by 5'RACE using constant-segment primers produced TCR alpha and TCR beta cDNA libraries that carried sample barcodes and UMIs. TCRdb redid the calling of the 5' RACE reads with MiXCR, one entry per CDR3 protein. Among 180,000 or so distinct CDR3 sequences listed, 11% were seen once. This receptor was identified in a young man who had mild COVID-19 (a few samples of this study predate the infection). Cell type and time point are not known. The sample taken for sequencing was PBMCs or a T cell subset sorted from them (not recorded which).

The CDR3 DNA reads TGTGCCAGCAGTTACGTGGGGCGCGAGCAGTTCTTC. Residues: CASSYVGREQFF. V and J are TRBV6-2 or TRBV6-3 and TRBJ2-1; D might be TRBD1 (5 bases). From germline, CDR1 is MNHEY and CDR2 SVGEGT. The V gene lost 2 bases and the J gene lost 10 bases, with 9 bases spanning the gap. CDR3 size: 12 residues.